This T cell receptor (beta chain) was obtained from a study of shared clonotypes between healthy human individuals. The germline gives CDR1 MNHNS, CDR2 SASEGT. The CDR3 loop spans 18 amino acids. V lost 4 bases and J lost 0; bases outside the gene matches: 11. Repertoires were generated with immunoSEQ multiplex PCR, while TCRdb's copy carries only in-frame clones and drops some. The table includes over a million clones, approximately 96% detected once. This sequence joins TRBV6-1 and TRBJ2-7; 11 nucleotides match TRBD2. The source of this sequence is a man in his thirties or forties in good health. The sample was naive CD4+ T cells sorted from blood. The subset is: CD45RA+ positively selected. The CDR3, as DNA: TGTGCCAGCAGTGTCGGGACTAGCGGAACCTCGCACTCCTACGAGCAGTACTTC. Translated, it gives CASSVGTSGTSHSYEQYF.